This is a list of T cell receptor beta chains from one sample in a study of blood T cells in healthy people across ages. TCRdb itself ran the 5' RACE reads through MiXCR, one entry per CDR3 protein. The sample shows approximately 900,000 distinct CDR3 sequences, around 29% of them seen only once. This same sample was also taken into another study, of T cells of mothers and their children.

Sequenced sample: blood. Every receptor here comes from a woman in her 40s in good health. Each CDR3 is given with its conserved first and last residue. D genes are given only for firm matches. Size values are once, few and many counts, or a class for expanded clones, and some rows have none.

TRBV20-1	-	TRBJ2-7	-	CSASERGHSYEQYF	TGCAGTGCTAGCGAGCGGGGACACTCCTACGAGCAGTACTTC
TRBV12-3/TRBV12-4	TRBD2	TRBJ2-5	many	CASRFGTSKETQYF	TGTGCCAGCAGGTTCGGGACTAGCAAAGAGACCCAGTACTTC
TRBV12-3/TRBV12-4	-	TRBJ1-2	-	CASTRDHHDGYTF	TGTGCCAGCACCCGAGATCACCATGATGGCTACACCTTC
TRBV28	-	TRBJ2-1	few	CASSFRGGGSEQFF	TGTGCCAGCAGTTTTCGAGGGGGCGGGAGTGAGCAGTTCTTC
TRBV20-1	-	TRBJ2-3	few	CSAGQGGAIDTQYF	TGCAGTGCTGGCCAAGGGGGGGCCATCGATACGCAGTATTTT
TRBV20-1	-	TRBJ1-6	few	CSARGQNNSPLHF	TGCAGTGCTAGAGGGCAGAATAATTCACCCCTCCACTTT
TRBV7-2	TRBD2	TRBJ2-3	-	CASSHTSGGRTDTQYF	TGTGCCAGCAGTCATACTAGCGGGGGCCGCACAGATACGCAGTATTTT
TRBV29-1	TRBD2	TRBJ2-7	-	CSARVGLVPGQYF	TGCAGCGCCAGGGTGGGACTAGTCCCCGGGCAGTACTTC
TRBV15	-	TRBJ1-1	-	CATSPLGGTEAFF	TGTGCCACAAGCCCCCTCGGGGGGACTGAAGCTTTCTTT
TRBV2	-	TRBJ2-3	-	CASKREGARTDTQYF	TGTGCCAGCAAAAGGGAGGGGGCAAGGACAGATACGCAGTATTTT
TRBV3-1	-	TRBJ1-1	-	CASSQKRGKAFF	TGTGCCAGCAGCCAAAAGCGAGGGAAAGCTTTCTTT
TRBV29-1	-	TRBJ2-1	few	CSVSGGNYNEQFF	TGCAGCGTTTCAGGGGGGAACTACAATGAGCAGTTCTTC
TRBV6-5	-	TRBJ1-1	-	CASSSFTGGQSEAFF	TGTGCCAGCAGTTCATTCACCGGGGGACAATCTGAAGCTTTCTTT
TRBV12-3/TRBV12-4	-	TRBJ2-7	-	CASSLSTVKYEQYF	TGTGCCAGCAGTTTGTCTACAGTAAAGTACGAGCAGTACTTC
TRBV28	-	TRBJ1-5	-	CASSLTGMRDYSNQPQHF	TGTGCCAGCAGTTTAACAGGGATGAGGGATTATAGCAATCAGCCCCAGCATTTT
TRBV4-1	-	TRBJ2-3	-	CASSQRGAKDTQYF	TGCGCCAGCAGCCAACGGGGGGCCAAAGATACGCAGTATTTT